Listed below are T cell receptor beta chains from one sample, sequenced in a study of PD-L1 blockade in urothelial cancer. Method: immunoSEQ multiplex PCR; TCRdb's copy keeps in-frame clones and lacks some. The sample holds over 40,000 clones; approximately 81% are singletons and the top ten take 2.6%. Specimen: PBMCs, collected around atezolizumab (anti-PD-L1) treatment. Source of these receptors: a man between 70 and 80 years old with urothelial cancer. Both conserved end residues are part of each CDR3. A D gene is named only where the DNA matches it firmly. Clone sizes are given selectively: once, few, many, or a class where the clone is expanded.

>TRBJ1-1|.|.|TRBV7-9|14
TGTGCCAGCAGCCTGTACAGGGAGAACACTGAAGCTTTCTTT
CASSLYRENTEAFF
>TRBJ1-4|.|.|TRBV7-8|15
TGTGCCAGCAGCTCCTGGACGTCGCGGGATGAAAAACTGTTTTTT
CASSSWTSRDEKLFF
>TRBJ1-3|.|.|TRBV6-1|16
TGTGCCAGCAGTGAAAGAGCTATCGGGTCAGGAAACACCATATATTTT
CASSERAIGSGNTIYF
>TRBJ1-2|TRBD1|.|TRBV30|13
TGTGCCTGGAGTGTACAGGGGGCGGTTGGCTACACCTTC
CAWSVQGAVGYTF
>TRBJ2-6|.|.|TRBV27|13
TGTGCCAGCACGCGCTCTGGGGCCAACGTCCTGACTTTC
CASTRSGANVLTF
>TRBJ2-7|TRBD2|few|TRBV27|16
TGTGCCAGCAGTTTGAAGCGGGACCGACTTGTCTACGAGCAGTACTTC
CASSLKRDRLVYEQYF
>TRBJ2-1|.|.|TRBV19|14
TGTGCCAGTAGTAACACCTTTCAGGGTAATGAGCAGTTCTTC
CASSNTFQGNEQFF
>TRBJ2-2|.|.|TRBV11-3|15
TGTGCCAGCAGCTTAGGTGGTGGTGGAGGCGGGGAGCTGTTTTTT
CASSLGGGGGGELFF
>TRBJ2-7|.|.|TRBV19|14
TGTGCCAGTAGTATAACTCAAGAGGGCGGGGAGCAGTACTTC
CASSITQEGGEQYF
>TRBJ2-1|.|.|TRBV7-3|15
TGTGCCAGCAGCTTAACACGCGCGCTCTACAATGAGCAGTTCTTC
CASSLTRALYNEQFF
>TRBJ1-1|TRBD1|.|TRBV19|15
TGTGCCAGTAGTACTGGGGGGACAGTGGGAGCTGAAGCTTTCTTT
CASSTGGTVGAEAFF
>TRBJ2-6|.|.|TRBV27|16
TGTGCCAGCAGTTTGCTGGGCGTCCCTGGGGCCAACGTCCTGACTTTC
CASSLLGVPGANVLTF
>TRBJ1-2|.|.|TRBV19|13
TGTGCCAGTAGTAGAGACATGTCCTATGGCTACACCTTC
CASSRDMSYGYTF
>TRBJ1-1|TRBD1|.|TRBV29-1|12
TGCAGCGTTGGTACAGGGGGGACTGAAGCTTTCTTT
CSVGTGGTEAFF
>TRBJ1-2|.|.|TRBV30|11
TGTGCCTGGGGGGGAGGGTATGGCTACACCTTC
CAWGGGYGYTF
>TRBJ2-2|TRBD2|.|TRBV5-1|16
TGCGCCAGCAGCTTGTCTCCGGGAGGGCCGACCGGGGAGCTGTTTTTT
CASSLSPGGPTGELFF
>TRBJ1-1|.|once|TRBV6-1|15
TGTGCCAGCAGTGAAGGTTGGGGGCTGGGCACTGAAGCTTTCTTT
CASSEGWGLGTEAFF
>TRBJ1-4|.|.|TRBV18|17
TGTGCCAGCTCACCACTTCCGCTGGGCACGACTAATGAAAAACTGTTTTTT
CASSPLPLGTTNEKLFF
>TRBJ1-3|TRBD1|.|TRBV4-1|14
TGCGCCAGCAGACTACAGGGGGTTCGGGACACCATATATTTT
CASRLQGVRDTIYF
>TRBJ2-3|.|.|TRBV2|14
TGTGCCAGCACCGGACAGCCCAACACAGATACGCAGTATTTT
CASTGQPNTDTQYF
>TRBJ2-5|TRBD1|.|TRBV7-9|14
TGTGCCAGCAGCCCCGGGACAGGGGCGCAGACCCAGTACTTC
CASSPGTGAQTQYF
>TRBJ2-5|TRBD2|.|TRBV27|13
TGTGCCAGCGGGACTAGCAATCAAGAGACCCAGTACTTC
CASGTSNQETQYF
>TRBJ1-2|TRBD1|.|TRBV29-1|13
TGCAGCGTTGGACTTGGACAGGGCTATGGCTACACCTTC
CSVGLGQGYGYTF
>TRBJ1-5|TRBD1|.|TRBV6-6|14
TGTGCCAGCAGTTACGGACAGGGCAATCAGCCCCAGCATTTT
CASSYGQGNQPQHF
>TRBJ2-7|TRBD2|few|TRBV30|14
TGTGCCTGGAGTCCGCTAGCGGGAGAGGGCGAGCAGTACTTC
CAWSPLAGEGEQYF
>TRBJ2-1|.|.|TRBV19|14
TGTGCCAGTAGTATAGGACGAGTGAGAGGCGAGCAGTTCTTC
CASSIGRVRGEQFF
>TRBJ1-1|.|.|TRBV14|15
TGTGCCAGCAGCCAAGAAGTCTACCCGAACACTGAAGCTTTCTTT
CASSQEVYPNTEAFF
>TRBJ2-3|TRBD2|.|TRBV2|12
TGTGCCAGCAGTCGGACTAGCGATACGCAGTATTTT
CASSRTSDTQYF
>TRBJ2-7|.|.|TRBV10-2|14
TGCGCCAGCAGGATCGAGCGGGCCTCCTACGAGCAGTACTTC
CASRIERASYEQYF
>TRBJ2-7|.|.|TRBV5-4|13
TGTGCCAGCAGCTTGCGGGGGGCCAACGAGCAGTACTTC
CASSLRGANEQYF
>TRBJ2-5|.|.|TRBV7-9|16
TGTGCCAGCAGCCCCGCTGGGGCTGTAAACCAAGAGACCCAGTACTTC
CASSPAGAVNQETQYF
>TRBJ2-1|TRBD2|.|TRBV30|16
TGTGCCTGGAGATCCGGGACTAGCGGGAGTTTTGGTGAGCAGTTCTTC
CAWRSGTSGSFGEQFF
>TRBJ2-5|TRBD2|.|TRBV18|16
TGTGCCAGCTCACCACCGGGACTAGCGGCCGGGGAGACCCAGTACTTC
CASSPPGLAAGETQYF
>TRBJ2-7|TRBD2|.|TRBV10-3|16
TGTGCCATCAGTGAGCCGGGACTAGCGGAGAACTACGAGCAGTACTTC
CAISEPGLAENYEQYF
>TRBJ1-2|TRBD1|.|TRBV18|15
TGTGCCAGCTCACCCCTCGGGACAGCCAACTATGGCTACACCTTC
CASSPLGTANYGYTF
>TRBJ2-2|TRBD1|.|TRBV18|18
TGTGCCAGCTCACCAAAGACGGCGGACAGGGGGAACACCGGGGAGCTGTTTTTT
CASSPKTADRGNTGELFF
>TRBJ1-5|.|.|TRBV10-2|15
TGCGCCAGGTTAGGAACAGTTGATAGCAATCAGCCCCAGCATTTT
CARLGTVDSNQPQHF
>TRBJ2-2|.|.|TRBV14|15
TGTGCCAGCAGCTCTATCGTGGACTTTACCGGGGAGCTGTTTTTT
CASSSIVDFTGELFF
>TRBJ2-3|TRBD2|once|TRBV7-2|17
TGTGCCAGCAGCCCCAACGGGTGGGCTAGCGGGAGGGATACGCAGTATTTT
CASSPNGWASGRDTQYF
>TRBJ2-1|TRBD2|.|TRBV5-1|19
TGCGCCAGCAGCTTGGAACCGGGACTAGCGGGATATGTCTACAATGAGCAGTTCTTC
CASSLEPGLAGYVYNEQFF
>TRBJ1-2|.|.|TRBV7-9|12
TGTGCCAGCAGCCCCCCATCGGGTGGCTACACCTTC
CASSPPSGGYTF
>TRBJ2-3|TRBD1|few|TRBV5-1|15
TGCGCCAGCAGCCAAGGGACAGGGGGCCAAGATACGCAGTATTTT
CASSQGTGGQDTQYF
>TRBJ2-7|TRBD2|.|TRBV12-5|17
TGTGCTAGTGGTTTGCCCCGTCAGCGGGAGGGCCTGTACGAGCAGTACTTC
CASGLPRQREGLYEQYF
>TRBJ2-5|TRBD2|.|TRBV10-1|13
TGCGCCACATCGACTAGCGGGATCGAGACCCAGTACTTC
CATSTSGIETQYF
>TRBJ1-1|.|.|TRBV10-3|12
TGTGCCATCAGTGAAAGCGTGGCTGAAGCTTTCTTT
CAISESVAEAFF
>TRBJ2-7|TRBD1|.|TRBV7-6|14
TGTGCCAGCAGCTTACTCCGGGACAGCTACGAGCAGTACTTC
CASSLLRDSYEQYF